This T cell receptor (beta chain) was recorded in a study of cytomegalovirus exposure and HLA in healthy donors. Healthy bone marrow donors supplied every sample. Amplification used 60 Vbeta primers and 13 Jbeta primers. TCRdb's copy holds only in-frame clones and misses some; the assay was immunoSEQ multiplex PCR. Of around 130,000 clones listed, around 85% are singletons. The CDR3 contains 14 residues. Germline CDR1 reads SNHLY; CDR2 reads FYNNEI. Trimming shortened V by 7 bases and J by 2 bases, and 14 bases separated the two germline ends. A word on this clone: The target antigen is unknown.

Overall study findings and caveats: Within an earlier analysis, most TCR beta V segments proved productive either about 87% or about 30% of the time. A later analysis found most CMV-associated TCR beta chains apparently HLA-restricted. TCR beta chain V- and J-gene trimming was linked, in a later analysis, to a missense variant in DCLRE1C.

Input material: PBMCs. The chain uses TRBV2 and TRBJ1-2; D is perhaps TRBD1 (5 bases). This receptor was identified in a female donor in good health and CMV-seronegative. The CDR3 reads CASTYPTGNYGYTF. In nucleotides, the CDR3 is TGTGCCAGCACCTACCCCACAGGAAACTATGGCTACACCTTC.